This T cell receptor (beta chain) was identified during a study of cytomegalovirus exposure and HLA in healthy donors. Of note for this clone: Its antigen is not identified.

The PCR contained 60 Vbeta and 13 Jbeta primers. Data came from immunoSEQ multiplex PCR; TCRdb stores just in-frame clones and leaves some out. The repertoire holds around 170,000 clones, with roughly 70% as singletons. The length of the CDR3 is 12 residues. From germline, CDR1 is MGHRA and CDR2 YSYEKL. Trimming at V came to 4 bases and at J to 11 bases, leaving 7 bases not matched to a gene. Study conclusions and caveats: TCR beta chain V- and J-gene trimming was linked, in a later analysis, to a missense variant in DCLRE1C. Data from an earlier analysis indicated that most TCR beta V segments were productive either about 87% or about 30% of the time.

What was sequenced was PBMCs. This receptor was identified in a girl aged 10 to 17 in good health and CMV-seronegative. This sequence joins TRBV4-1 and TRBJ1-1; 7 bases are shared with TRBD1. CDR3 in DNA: TGCGCCAGCAGCCGCTTAGGGACAGCTGCTTTCTTT. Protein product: CASSRLGTAAFF.